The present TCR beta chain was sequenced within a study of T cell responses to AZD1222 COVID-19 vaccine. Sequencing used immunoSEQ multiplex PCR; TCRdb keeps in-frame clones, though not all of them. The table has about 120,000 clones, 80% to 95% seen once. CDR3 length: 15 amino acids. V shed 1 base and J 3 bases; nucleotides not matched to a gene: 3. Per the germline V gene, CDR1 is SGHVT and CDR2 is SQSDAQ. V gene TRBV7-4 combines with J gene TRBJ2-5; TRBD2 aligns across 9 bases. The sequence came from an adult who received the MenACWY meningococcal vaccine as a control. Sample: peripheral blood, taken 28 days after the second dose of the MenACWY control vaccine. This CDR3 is CASSLVPSGKETQYF. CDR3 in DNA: TGTGCCAGCAGCTTAGTCCCTAGCGGGAAAGAGACCCAGTACTTC.